A single sample is the source of the 22 T cell receptor beta chains below, sequenced in a study of cytomegalovirus exposure and HLA in healthy donors. The PCR contained 60 Vbeta and 13 Jbeta primers. The table came from immunoSEQ multiplex PCR; TCRdb's copy has only in-frame clones and leaves some out. Its table records approximately 93,000 clones. Sequenced material: PBMCs. The source of these receptors is a woman aged 25 to 39 in good health and CMV-seronegative.

The CDR3 DNA is TGTGCCAGCAGTTTTGCCGGGGGAGGCCGGATGGCTGAAGCTTTCTTT. This translates into CASSFAGGGRMAEAFF. The chain uses TRBV28 and TRBJ1-1, with a tentative D call TRBD1 (5 bases). Trimming shortened V by 3 bases and J by 6 bases, and 20 bases separated the two germline ends. Germline V gene sequence: CDR1 MDHEN, CDR2 SYDVKM. CDR3 length: 16 amino acids.

The V call is TRBV29-1, the J call TRBJ2-2; TRBD2 agrees at 8 bases. Trimming cost V 7 bases and J 5 bases; bases outside gene matches: 12. The CDR3 extends over 15 amino acids. The germline gives CDR1 SQVTM, CDR2 ANQGSEA. The CDR3 DNA is TGCAGCGCTGAGGATAGCGGGACGATAACCGGGGAGCTGTTTTTT. It is translated as CSAEDSGTITGELFF.

The chain has TRBV19 and TRBJ2-1, with a tentative D call TRBD1 (6 bases). Germline V gives CDR1 LNHDA, CDR2 SQIVND (reference sequence). V lost 6 bases and J 3 bases, leaving 18 bases between the germline ends. The CDR3 covers 16 residues. The CDR3 here is CASRGAPGVRYNEQFF. CDR3 nucleotides: TGTGCCAGTAGGGGGGCTCCGGGCGTCCGCTACAATGAGCAGTTCTTC.

The V and J genes are TRBV12-5 and TRBJ2-5; 9 nucleotides align to TRBD1. Germline trimming cut 7 bases from V and 4 bases from J; bases unmatched to any gene: 13. Per germline, CDR1 LGHNT and CDR2 FRNRAP. The CDR3 has 16 residues. The CDR3 spells CASAAPGQGVPETQYF. Here the CDR3 DNA reads TGTGCTAGTGCCGCTCCGGGACAGGGAGTTCCAGAGACCCAGTACTTC.

The V gene is TRBV30, the J gene TRBJ1-3; 8 bases line up with TRBD1. The germline CDR1 and CDR2 sequences are GTSNPN and SVGIG (reference sequence). CDR3 size: 15 residues. V trimming: 2 bases; J trimming: 3 bases; junction bases outside the gene matches: 6. The chain's CDR3 is CAWSLDRVYGNTIYF. CDR3 DNA: TGTGCCTGGAGTCTGGACAGGGTGTATGGAAACACCATATATTTT.

This chain uses TRBV7-3 with TRBJ1-1; 7 positions match TRBD1. V lost 5 bases, J lost 0 bases, and 3 bases stayed unmatched. Per the germline V gene, CDR1 is SGHTA and CDR2 is FQGTGA. The CDR3 contains 14 residues. CDR3 protein: CASSPTGVNTEAFF. CDR3 bases: TGTGCCAGCAGCCCCACAGGGGTGAACACTGAAGCTTTCTTT. Complete variable domain (other parts from reference TRBV7-3 and TRBJ1-1): GAGVSQTPSNKVTEKGKYVELRCDPISGHTALYWYRQSLGQGPEFLIYFQGTGAADDSGLPNDRFFAVRPEGSVSTLKIQRTERGDSAVYLCASSPTGVNTEAFFGQGTRLTVV.

This rearrangement joins TRBV2 to TRBJ2-7, with D possibly being TRBD1 (6 bases). Germline CDR1 is SNHLY and CDR2 is FYNNEI. V shed 9 bases and J shed 0 bases, with 15 bases lying between them. This CDR3 is built from 14 residues. The CDR3 DNA is TGTGCCAGTGGGGGCCAGGACAGCTCCTACGAGCAGTACTTC. Translated: CASGGQDSSYEQYF.

The chain recombines TRBV5-4 with TRBJ1-2; tentatively, D is TRBD1 (5 bases). CDR1 and CDR2 from the germline V gene are SGHNT and YYREEE (reference sequence). Trimming stripped 3 bases from V and 4 bases from J, with 10 bases between. The CDR3 spans 13 residues. The CDR3 reads CASSSGGSYGYTF. CDR3 bases: TGTGCCAGCAGCTCGGGGGGGTCCTATGGCTACACCTTC. Based on the CDR3 plus reference TRBV5-4 and TRBJ1-2, the full variable domain is ETGVTQSPTHLIKTRGQQVTLRCSSQSGHNTVSWYQQALGQGPQFIFQYYREEENGRGNFPPRFSGLQFPNYSSELNVNALELDDSALYLCASSSGGSYGYTFGSGTRLTVV.

The genes are TRBV19 and TRBJ1-1, with D possibly TRBD1 on 5 matching bases. This CDR3 comprises 16 residues. Germline V gene sequence: CDR1 LNHDA, CDR2 SQIVND (reference sequence). V was pared by 1 base and J by 4 bases, with 16 bases between. The CDR3 nucleotides read TGTGCCAGTAGTATAGCGGGAGGGCGCGGGGGCACTGAAGCTTTCTTT. Residues: CASSIAGGRGGTEAFF.

This chain links TRBV7-9 with TRBJ1-1, with 7 bases fitting TRBD1. CDR1 and CDR2 (germline): SEHNR, FQNEAQ (reference sequence). The junction had 3 bases not matched to a gene; V was cut back by 1 base and J by 1 base. The CDR3 sequence is 15 residues long. CDR3 in DNA: TGTGCCAGCAGCTTAGGGGACAGTAAGAACACTGAAGCTTTCTTT. As protein: CASSLGDSKNTEAFF.

This chain links TRBV7-9 with TRBJ1-4; 9 bases are shared with TRBD1. The V gene end was trimmed by 5 bases and the J gene end by 8 bases; junction bases not matched to a gene: 9. Germline V CDR1 and CDR2: SEHNR, FQNEAQ (reference sequence). The CDR3 length is 15 residues. The CDR3 here is CASSPADGTGEKLFF. The CDR3 nucleotides are TGTGCCAGCAGCCCAGCGGATGGGACAGGGGAAAAACTGTTTTTT.

V gene TRBV18 combines with J gene TRBJ2-1; D is possibly TRBD2 (6 bases). V dropped 3 bases and J dropped 7 bases, with 13 bases sitting between them. The CDR3 has 14 residues. CDR1 and CDR2 (germline): KGHSH, LQKENI. The CDR3 region has the DNA TGTGCCAGCTCACCTAGACTAGTCGATAATGAGCAGTTCTTC. Translation gives CASSPRLVDNEQFF.

The chain uses TRBV11-2 and TRBJ2-4; 9 bases line up with TRBD1. The CDR3 is made up of 14 amino acids. V gave up 4 bases and J gave up 9 bases; unmatched junction bases: 7. From germline, CDR1 is SGHAT and CDR2 FQNNGV. The CDR3: CASSSPGQGGIQYF. For the CDR3, the DNA is TGTGCCAGCAGCTCACCGGGACAGGGCGGCATTCAGTACTTC. Based on the CDR3 plus reference TRBV11-2 and TRBJ2-4, the full variable domain is EAGVAQSPRYKIIEKRQSVAFWCNPISGHATLYWYQQILGQGPKLLIQFQNNGVVDDSQLPKDRFSAERLKGVDSTLKIQPAKLEDSAVYLCASSSPGQGGIQYFGAGTRLSVL.

The chain couples TRBV7-9 to TRBJ2-7; 8 bases are a match to TRBD2. There are 16 residues in the CDR3. The V gene end was trimmed by 5 bases and the J gene end by 1 base; junction bases not matched to a gene: 10. CDR1 SEHNR and CDR2 FQNEAQ come from the germline V gene (reference sequence). CDR3: CASSDPTGLESYEQYF. DNA of the CDR3: TGTGCCAGCAGCGACCCCACGGGACTAGAATCCTACGAGCAGTACTTC.

V is TRBV5-1 and J is TRBJ1-1; 8 bases line up with TRBD1. Germline V gene sequence: CDR1 SGHRS, CDR2 YFSETQ. The CDR3 consists of 15 residues. V lost 4 bases and J lost 1; bases outside the gene matches: 6. In nucleotides, the CDR3 is TGCGCCAGCAGCCCGCAGGGGGCCCCGAACACTGAAGCTTTCTTT. It is translated as CASSPQGAPNTEAFF.

The chain has TRBV5-4 and TRBJ2-3, with 8 positions matching TRBD1. This CDR3 comprises 15 residues. The germline gives CDR1 SGHNT, CDR2 YYREEE (reference sequence). V trimming: 0 bases; J trimming: 3 bases; junction bases outside the gene matches: 3. Here the CDR3 reads CASSLDRGSTDTQYF. CDR3 DNA sequence: TGTGCCAGCAGCTTGGACAGGGGGAGTACAGATACGCAGTATTTT.

The chain couples TRBV5-1 to TRBJ2-3, with 8 bases matching TRBD1. From germline, CDR1 is SGHRS and CDR2 YFSETQ. The CDR3 spans 14 residues. J was trimmed by 6 bases and V by 4 bases; bases with no gene match: 7. DNA of the CDR3: TGCGCCAGCAGCCAGGGACAGGTTCGGGATACGCAGTATTTT. Residues: CASSQGQVRDTQYF.

This chain connects TRBV7-9 to TRBJ2-2; D not resolved. Germline CDR1 SEHNR, CDR2 FQNEAQ (reference sequence). The CDR3 loop spans 11 amino acids. Trimming stripped 8 bases from V and 5 bases from J, with 6 bases between. CDR3 DNA: TGTGCCAGCGGGCTTACCGGGGAGCTGTTTTTT. This gives the protein CASGLTGELFF.

This chain links TRBV18 with TRBJ2-7; a weak D match, TRBD1 (9 bases). Germline V lookup: CDR1 KGHSH, CDR2 LQKENI. Trimming removed 6 bases from V and 7 bases from J, with 22 bases in between. CDR3 length: 15 amino acids. The CDR3 spells CASSTSGQGLGEQYF. As DNA, the CDR3 is TGTGCCAGCTCCACCTCGGGACAGGGACTAGGTGAGCAGTACTTC.

The genes are TRBV19 and TRBJ2-2; unclear D gene. Germline V gives CDR1 LNHDA, CDR2 SQIVND (reference sequence). The V end was cut by 4 bases, the J end by 1 base, with 7 bases between. CDR3 size: 14 residues. The CDR3 nucleotides are TGTGCCAGTAGTACCTCAGGGAACACCGGGGAGCTGTTTTTT. It yields the protein CASSTSGNTGELFF.

The gene calls are TRBV19 and TRBJ2-2; TRBD2 matches 13 bases. Germline CDR1 is LNHDA and CDR2 is SQIVND (reference sequence). J lost 3 bases, V lost 5 bases, and 3 bases had no gene match. This CDR3 has 16 residues. CDR3 DNA sequence: TGTGCCAGTAGTCCTACTAGCGGGAGGGACACCGGGGAGCTGTTTTTT. This sequence encodes CASSPTSGRDTGELFF.

The chain is built from TRBV5-4 and TRBJ1-1, with 8 bases identical to TRBD1. The J segment lost 4 bases and the V segment lost 5 bases, leaving 7 bases of the junction unmatched. The CDR3 extends over 14 amino acids. The V gene's germline CDR1 is SGHNT and CDR2 YYREEE (reference sequence). CDR3 sequence: CASSIPGGITEAFF. CDR3 nucleotide sequence: TGTGCCAGCAGTATCCCAGGGGGCATCACTGAAGCTTTCTTT.